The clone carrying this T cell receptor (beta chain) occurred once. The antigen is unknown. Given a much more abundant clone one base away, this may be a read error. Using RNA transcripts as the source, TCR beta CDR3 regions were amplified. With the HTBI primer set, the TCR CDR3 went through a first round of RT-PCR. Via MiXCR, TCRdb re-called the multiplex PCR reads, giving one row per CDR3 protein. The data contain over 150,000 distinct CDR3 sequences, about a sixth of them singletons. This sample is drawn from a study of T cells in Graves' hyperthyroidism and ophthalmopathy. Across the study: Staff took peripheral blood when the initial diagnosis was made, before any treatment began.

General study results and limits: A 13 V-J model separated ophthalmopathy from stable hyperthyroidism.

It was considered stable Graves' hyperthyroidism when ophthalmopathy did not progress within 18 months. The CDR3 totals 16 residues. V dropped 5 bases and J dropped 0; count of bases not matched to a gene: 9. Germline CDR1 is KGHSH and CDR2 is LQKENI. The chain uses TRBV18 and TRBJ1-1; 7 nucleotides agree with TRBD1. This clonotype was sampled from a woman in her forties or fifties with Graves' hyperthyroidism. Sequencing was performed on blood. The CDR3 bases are TGTGCCAGCTCATCGAATAAGACAGGGATGAACACTGAAGCTTTCTTT. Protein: CASSSNKTGMNTEAFF.